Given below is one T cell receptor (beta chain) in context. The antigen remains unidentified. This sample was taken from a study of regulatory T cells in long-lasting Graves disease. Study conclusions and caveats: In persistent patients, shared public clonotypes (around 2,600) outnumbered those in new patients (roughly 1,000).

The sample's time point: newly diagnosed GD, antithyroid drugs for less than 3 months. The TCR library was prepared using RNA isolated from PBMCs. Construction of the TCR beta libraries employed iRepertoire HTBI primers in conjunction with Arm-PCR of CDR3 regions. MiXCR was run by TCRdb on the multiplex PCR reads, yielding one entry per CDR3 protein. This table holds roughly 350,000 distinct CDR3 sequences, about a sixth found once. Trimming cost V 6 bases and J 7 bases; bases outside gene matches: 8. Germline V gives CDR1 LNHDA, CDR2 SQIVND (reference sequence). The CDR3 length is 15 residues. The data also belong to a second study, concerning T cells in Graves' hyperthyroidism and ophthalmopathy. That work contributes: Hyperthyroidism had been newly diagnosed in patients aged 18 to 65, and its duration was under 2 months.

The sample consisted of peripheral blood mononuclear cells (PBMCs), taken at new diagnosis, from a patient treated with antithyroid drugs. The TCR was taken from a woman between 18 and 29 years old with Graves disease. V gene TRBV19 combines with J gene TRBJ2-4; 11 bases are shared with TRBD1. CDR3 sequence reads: CASSPRTGGTNIQYF. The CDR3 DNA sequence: TGTGCCAGTAGCCCCAGGACAGGGGGCACGAACATTCAGTACTTC.